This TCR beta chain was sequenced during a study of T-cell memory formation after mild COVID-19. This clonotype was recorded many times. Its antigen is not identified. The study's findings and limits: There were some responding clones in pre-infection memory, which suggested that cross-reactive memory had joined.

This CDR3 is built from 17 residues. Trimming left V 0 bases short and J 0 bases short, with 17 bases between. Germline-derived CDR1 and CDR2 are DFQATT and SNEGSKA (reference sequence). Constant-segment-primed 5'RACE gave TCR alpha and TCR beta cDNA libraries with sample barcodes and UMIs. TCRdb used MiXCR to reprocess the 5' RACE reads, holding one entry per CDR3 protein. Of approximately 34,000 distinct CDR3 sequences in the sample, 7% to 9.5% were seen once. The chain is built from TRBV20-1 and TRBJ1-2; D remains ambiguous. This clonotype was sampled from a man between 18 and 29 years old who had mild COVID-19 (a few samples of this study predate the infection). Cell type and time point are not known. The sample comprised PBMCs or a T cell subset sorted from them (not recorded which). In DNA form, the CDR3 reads TGCAGTGCTAGAGATCGGACCATACCCCTTGCTAACTATGGCTACACCTTC. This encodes CSARDRTIPLANYGYTF.